Listed below are T cell receptor beta chains from one sample, sequenced in a study of glioma-infiltrating T cells. TCRdb reanalysed the multiplex PCR reads using MiXCR and keeps one entry per CDR3 protein. Among a few hundred thousand distinct CDR3 sequences, about two fifths were seen once, and the ten largest hold around 12%. Sequenced material: glioma tissue, nonneoplastic brain tissue, or PBMCs (not recorded which). These receptors all come from a human donor with low-grade glioma or glioblastoma, undergoing nonglioma brain surgery, or in good health (not recorded which). Each CDR3 is given with its conserved first and last residue. Fields, in order: J gene, V gene, clone size, D gene, CDR3 protein, CDR3 DNA. D genes are given only for firm matches. Not every row has a clone size; where given, it reads once, few, many or a size class.

>TRBJ1-3|TRBV20-1|-|-
CSARASGRGNTMYF
TGCAGTGCTAGAGCTTCGGGCAGGGGAAACACCATGTATTTT
>TRBJ2-1|TRBV28|-|-
CASSYSSVRGGASQRFF
TGTGCCAGCAGTTATAGTTCGGTAAGGGGCGGGGCTTCTCAGCGGTTCTTC
>TRBJ1-2|TRBV28|many|TRBD1
CASSLGQGGSYTF
TGTGCCAGCAGTTTAGGACAGGGGGGTAGCTACACCTTC
>TRBJ2-7|TRBV28|few|TRBD1
CASNSGTVILYSYEQYF
TGTGCCAGCAACTCCGGGACAGTAATTTTATACTCCTACGAGCAGTACTTC
>TRBJ2-3|TRBV28|many|-
CASSLFTDTQYF
TGTGCCAGCAGTCTTTTCACAGATACGCAGTATTTT
>TRBJ1-4|TRBV29-1|-|TRBD1
CSVTTGGDEKLFF
TGCAGCGTGACGACAGGGGGTGATGAAAAACTGTTTTTT
>TRBJ1-2|TRBV18|few|TRBD1
CASSPPGQGAEGYTF
TGTGCCAGCTCACCCCCGGGACAGGGGGCGGAAGGCTACACCTTC
>TRBJ1-1|TRBV3-1|-|-
CASSQWQDTEAFF
TGTGCCAGCAGCCAATGGCAAGACACTGAAGCTTTCTTT
>TRBJ2-3|TRBV19|-|-
CASNQVRGASGTDTQYF
TGTGCCAGTAACCAAGTCAGGGGAGCAAGTGGCACAGATACGCAGTATTTT
>TRBJ1-2|TRBV19|few|-
CASSTWVSDYGYTF
TGTGCCAGTAGCACCTGGGTCAGTGACTATGGCTACACCTTC
>TRBJ2-7|TRBV7-9|-|TRBD1
CASSPGQVPSYEQYF
TGTGCCAGCAGTCCCGGACAGGTTCCTTCCTACGAGCAGTACTTC
>TRBJ2-4|TRBV28|few|-
CASTPDSSKNIQYF
TGTGCCAGCACCCCGGACAGTAGCAAAAACATTCAGTACTTC
>TRBJ1-5|TRBV9|-|-
CASSALAGVQPQHF
TGTGCCAGCAGCGCCTTAGCAGGGGTCCAGCCCCAGCATTTT
>TRBJ2-1|TRBV11-2|few|-
CASSSRDNSYNEQFF
TGTGCCAGCAGCTCCCGGGACAACTCCTACAATGAGCAGTTCTTC
>TRBJ2-3|TRBV20-1|many|-
CSAPTAADTQYF
TGCAGTGCTCCCACGGCAGCGGATACGCAGTATTTT
>TRBJ2-2|TRBV5-1|-|TRBD1
CASSLNRGRDTGELFF
TGCGCCAGCAGCTTGAACAGGGGGCGCGACACCGGGGAGCTGTTTTTT
>TRBJ1-5|TRBV6-1|many|-
CASSQGGGRAGPQHF
TGTGCCAGCAGCCAAGGGGGGGGCCGAGCGGGGCCCCAGCATTTT
>TRBJ2-1|TRBV20-1|many|TRBD2
CSARQLAALSYNEQFF
TGCAGTGCTAGACAACTAGCGGCCCTCTCCTACAATGAGCAGTTCTTC
>TRBJ2-7|TRBV28|-|TRBD1
CASMRQGLYEQYF
TGTGCCAGCATGCGACAGGGGCTCTACGAGCAGTACTTC
>TRBJ1-2|TRBV6-1|-|-
CASSEAGTLVRGYTF
TGTGCCAGCAGTGAAGCCGGGACGTTGGTTCGGGGCTACACCTTC
>TRBJ1-1|TRBV2|few|-
CASSEAPGGGAFF
TGTGCCAGCAGTGAGGCCCCCGGGGGAGGAGCTTTCTTT
>TRBJ2-5|TRBV9|-|-
CASSIGVRLETQYF
TGTGCCAGCAGCATAGGAGTGCGGCTGGAGACCCAGTACTTC
>TRBJ2-1|TRBV4-2|-|-
CASSDVARQFF
TGTGCCAGCAGCGATGTAGCGCGGCAGTTCTTC
>TRBJ2-5|TRBV6-6|many|TRBD2
CASSYRLAGPQETQYF
TGTGCCAGCAGTTACAGACTAGCGGGCCCCCAAGAGACCCAGTACTTC
>TRBJ2-3|TRBV5-1|-|-
CACSSATDTQYF
TGCGCCTGCAGCTCGGCCACAGATACGCAGTATTTT
>TRBJ1-4|TRBV6-2/TRBV6-3|many|-
CASSYRGTEKLFF
TGTGCCAGCAGTTACAGGGGTACTGAAAAACTGTTTTTT
>TRBJ2-7|TRBV7-2|many|TRBD2
CASSFAGGQEQYF
TGTGCCAGCAGCTTCGCGGGAGGGCAGGAGCAGTACTTC
>TRBJ1-3|TRBV25-1|few|TRBD1
CASSPQGVDTIYF
TGTGCCAGCAGCCCACAGGGGGTAGACACCATATATTTT
>TRBJ1-1|TRBV4-1|-|-
CASSQVGLPEAFF
TGCGCCAGCAGCCAAGTAGGGCTCCCTGAAGCTTTCTTT
>TRBJ1-4|TRBV6-1|many|-
CASSTDIENEKLFF
TGTGCCAGCAGTACGGACATAGAAAATGAAAAACTGTTTTTT
>TRBJ2-3|TRBV5-1|-|TRBD2
CASSRVTSGDFTDTQYF
TGCGCCAGCAGCCGAGTTACCAGCGGGGATTTCACAGATACGCAGTATTTT
>TRBJ2-3|TRBV6-6|-|TRBD1
CASSLAGQGASTDTKYF
TGTGCCAGCAGTTTAGCGGGACAGGGGGCAAGCACAGATACGAAGTATTTT
>TRBJ2-1|TRBV20-1|few|-
CSASGPDSAREQFF
TGCAGTGCTAGCGGTCCGGACTCTGCGCGTGAGCAGTTCTTC
>TRBJ2-7|TRBV6-6|many|-
CASSYSWDSLYEQYF
TGTGCCAGCAGTTACTCTTGGGACTCTCTCTACGAGCAGTACTTC
>TRBJ1-5|TRBV28|few|-
CASSFQGGGNQPQHF
TGTGCCAGCAGTTTCCAGGGAGGAGGCAATCAGCCCCAGCATTTT
>TRBJ2-3|TRBV20-1|-|TRBD2
CSARDHRTSGNWADTQYF
TGCAGTGCTAGAGATCATAGGACTAGCGGAAATTGGGCAGATACGCAGTATTTT
>TRBJ1-2|TRBV15|once|-
CATNRDKTDLLVNYGYTF
TGTGCCACCAACAGAGATAAAACAGACCTCCTGGTAAACTATGGCTACACCTTC
>TRBJ2-7|TRBV25-1|-|-
CASSPLGGSERYF
TGTGCCAGCAGCCCTCTAGGGGGTAGCGAGCGGTACTTC
>TRBJ2-7|TRBV6-1|few|-
CASTPKGTYEQYF
TGTGCCAGCACCCCCAAGGGGACCTACGAGCAGTACTTC
>TRBJ2-7|TRBV6-6|-|TRBD2
CASNSGTLGEQYF
TGTGCCAGCAATAGCGGGACCTTGGGCGAGCAGTACTTC
>TRBJ2-3|TRBV7-9|-|TRBD2
CASSLGLAANTDTQYF
TGTGCCAGCAGCCTCGGACTAGCGGCAAACACAGATACGCAGTATTTT
>TRBJ1-5|TRBV20-1|many|-
CSARVRGRVNQPQHF
TGCAGTGCTAGAGTAAGGGGGAGGGTTAATCAGCCCCAGCATTTT
>TRBJ1-1|TRBV12-3/TRBV12-4|-|-
CASSFSPGNTEAFF
TGTGCCAGCAGTTTTTCTCCAGGGAACACTGAAGCTTTCTTT
>TRBJ1-2|TRBV28|-|-
CASSLSSPPDYVYTF
TGTGCCAGCAGTTTATCCTCGCCACCAGACTATGTCTACACCTTC
>TRBJ2-5|TRBV2|once|-
CATRAVETQYF
TGTGCCACCCGGGCCGTGGAGACCCAGTACTTC
>TRBJ2-7|TRBV27|many|TRBD1
CASSPGQLLRIYEQYF
TGTGCCAGCAGCCCGGGACAGCTTTTGAGAATCTACGAGCAGTACTTC
>TRBJ1-4|TRBV20-1|few|TRBD1
CGGQGNEKLFF
TGCGGGGGACAGGGGAATGAAAAACTGTTTTTT
>TRBJ1-1|TRBV4-1|-|-
CASSQEGVNTEAFF
TGCGCCAGCAGCCAAGAAGGGGTGAACACTGAAGCTTTCTTT
>TRBJ1-5|TRBV28|many|-
CASSPDRREQPQHF
TGTGCCAGCAGTCCAGACAGGAGGGAGCAGCCCCAGCATTTT
>TRBJ1-1|TRBV10-3|few|-
CAISITGFPEAFF
TGTGCCATCAGTATTACAGGGTTCCCTGAAGCTTTCTTT
>TRBJ2-7|TRBV20-1|-|TRBD2
CSGQTSGSYEQYF
TGCAGTGGGCAGACTAGCGGTTCCTACGAGCAGTACTTC
>TRBJ2-3|TRBV6-2/TRBV6-3|-|-
CASSYPGLSFTDTQYF
TGTGCCAGCAGTTACCCGGGACTTTCCTTTACAGATACGCAGTATTTT
>TRBJ1-2|TRBV7-2|-|TRBD1
CASGPGQSYGYTF
TGTGCCAGCGGTCCGGGACAGAGCTATGGCTACACCTTC
>TRBJ2-1|TRBV28|many|TRBD2
CASSLPGTSGRAISYNEQFF
TGTGCCAGCAGTTTACCCGGGACTAGCGGGAGGGCCATTTCCTACAATGAGCAGTTCTTC